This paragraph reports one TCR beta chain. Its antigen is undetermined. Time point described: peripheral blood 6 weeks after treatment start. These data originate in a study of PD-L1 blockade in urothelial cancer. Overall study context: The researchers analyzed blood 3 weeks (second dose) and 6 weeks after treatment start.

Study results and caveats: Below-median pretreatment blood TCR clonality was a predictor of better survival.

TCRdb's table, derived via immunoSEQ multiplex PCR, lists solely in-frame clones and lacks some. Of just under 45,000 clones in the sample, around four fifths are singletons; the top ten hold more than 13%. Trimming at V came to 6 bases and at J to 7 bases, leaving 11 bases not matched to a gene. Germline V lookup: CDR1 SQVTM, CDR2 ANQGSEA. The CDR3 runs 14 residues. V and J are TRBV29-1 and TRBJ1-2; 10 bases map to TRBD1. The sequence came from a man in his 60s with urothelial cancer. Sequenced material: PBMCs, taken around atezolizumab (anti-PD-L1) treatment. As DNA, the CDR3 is TGCAGCGTAGATGACGGGACAGGGGTCGGTGGCTACACCTTC. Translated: CSVDDGTGVGGYTF.